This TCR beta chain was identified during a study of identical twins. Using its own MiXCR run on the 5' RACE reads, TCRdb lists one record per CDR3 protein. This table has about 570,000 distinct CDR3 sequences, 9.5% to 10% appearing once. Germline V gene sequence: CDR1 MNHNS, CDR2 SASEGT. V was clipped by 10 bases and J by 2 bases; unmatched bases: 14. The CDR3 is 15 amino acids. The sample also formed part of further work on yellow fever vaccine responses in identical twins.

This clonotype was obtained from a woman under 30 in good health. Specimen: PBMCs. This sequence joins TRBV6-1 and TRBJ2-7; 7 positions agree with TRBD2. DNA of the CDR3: TGTGCCACCTCAAATACCGGGGGGTCCCCCTACGAGCAGTACTTC. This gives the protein CATSNTGGSPYEQYF.